The next 2 T cell receptor beta chains were all read from a single sample in a study of blood T cells in healthy people across ages. Next came a second PCR, run for about 6 to 11 cycles, which used a sample-barcoded 5' primer along with a J-beta primer mix. TCRdb reanalysed the 5' RACE reads using MiXCR and keeps one entry per CDR3 protein. This sample has approximately 360,000 distinct CDR3 sequences, with 50% to 60% found just once. Sequenced input: blood. Receptors originate from a man aged 60 to 69 in good health.

The chain uses TRBV7-9 and TRBJ2-1, with D possibly TRBD1 on 7 matching bases. The CDR3 runs to 16 residues. Per germline, CDR1 SEHNR and CDR2 FQNEAQ (reference sequence). Trimming stripped 1 base from V and 1 base from J, with 11 bases between. The CDR3 loop reads CASSLGQGGSYNEQFF. The CDR3 DNA reads TGTGCCAGCAGCTTAGGGCAGGGGGGATCCTACAATGAGCAGTTCTTC.

Only a few counts were recorded for this clonotype. V and J are TRBV20-1 and TRBJ2-7, with D tentatively TRBD2 (6 bases). CDR1 and CDR2 (germline): DFQATT, SNEGSKA (reference sequence). V was cut by 2 bases and J by 1 base, with 12 bases left in between. The CDR3 has 14 residues. The CDR3 loop is CSARSGRISYEQYF. The CDR3 nucleotides are TGCAGTGCTAGATCGGGGAGGATATCCTACGAGCAGTACTTC.